The 17 T cell receptor beta chains below all came from one sample that was sequenced in a study of molecular identifiers for immune sequencing clone quantification. Using its own MiXCR run on the PCR reads, TCRdb lists one record per CDR3 protein. Found here are about 500,000 distinct CDR3 sequences, 20% to 25% of them singletons; the top ten hold around 0.84%. Material for sequencing was naive CD8+ T cells from blood, with Jurkat cell RNA spiked in. The sample's subset: FACS-sorted CD8+CD4-CCR7+CD45RA+ naive T cells. The receptors originated from a human donor in good health. Some libraries in this study had Jurkat cell RNA spiked in.

This chain links TRBV9 with TRBJ2-7; 9 nucleotides align to TRBD1. With 3 bases clipped from V and 6 bases from J, the junction kept 10 bases outside the gene matches. Per germline, CDR1 SGDLS and CDR2 YYNGEE. This CDR3 spans 15 amino acids. The CDR3 is CASSGDRDRAGEQYF. CDR3 bases: TGTGCCAGCAGCGGAGACCGGGACAGGGCTGGCGAGCAGTACTTC.

V usage is TRBV2 and J usage is TRBJ2-7, with D uncertain. The V gene lost 0 bases and the J gene lost 2 bases, with 11 bases spanning the gap. Germline CDR1 SNHLY, CDR2 FYNNEI. The CDR3 sequence is 15 residues long. CDR3 sequence: CASSEALLGAYEQYF. The CDR3 DNA follows: TGTGCCAGCAGTGAAGCGCTTCTCGGAGCCTACGAGCAGTACTTC.

The table lists this clonotype with many counts. DNA for the CDR3: TGTGCCAGCAGACGGACAGGGGACACTGAAGCTTTCTTT. This sequence encodes CASRRTGDTEAFF. The chain is built from TRBV14 and TRBJ1-1, with 9 bases lining up with TRBD1. Losses at the gene ends were 6 bases for V and 3 bases for J; bases not matched to a gene: 2. Germline-derived CDR1 and CDR2 are SGHDN and FVKESK. The CDR3 is made up of 13 amino acids.

This clonotype showed up many times. The rearrangement joins TRBV6-5 to TRBJ1-4; D might be TRBD1 (5 bases). Trimming left V 0 bases short and J 8 bases short, with 10 bases between. The CDR3 is 14 amino acids. Germline V lookup: CDR1 MNHEY, CDR2 SVGAGI. CDR3 loop: CASSYSGAGEKLFF. The CDR3, as DNA: TGTGCCAGCAGTTACTCAGGGGCGGGAGAAAAACTGTTTTTT.

On this clonotype: The junction differs from germline at one of its ends, possibly a read error. The rearrangement links TRBV18 to TRBJ2-3, with unresolved D. Germline V gene lookup returns CDR1 KGHSH and CDR2 LQKENI. The CDR3 totals 10 residues. The CDR3 spells CAGSTDTQYF. CDR3 DNA sequence: TGTGCCGGCTCCACGGATACGCAGTATTTT.

This clonotype was detected many times. J is TRBJ1-1 and V is TRBV28; D unclear. There are 13 residues in the CDR3. The germline V gene encodes CDR1 MDHEN and CDR2 SYDVKM. Trimming cost V 3 bases and J 3 bases, with 8 bases left between them. DNA for the CDR3: TGTGCCAGCAGTTTCCGTCCTTACACTGAAGCTTTCTTT. This gives the protein CASSFRPYTEAFF.

Details on this clonotype: The junction shows a germline mismatch at one end, possibly a read error. CDR3 in DNA: TGTGCCAGCAGCTTAGCGGAGTCAAGCCTATCTGGGGCCAACATCCTGACTTTC. As protein: CASSLAESSLSGANILTF. This chain joins TRBV7-6 and TRBJ2-6; possibly TRBD1 for D (5 bases). The CDR3 length is 18 residues. Germline CDR1 and CDR2: SGHVS and FNYEAQ. The full variable domain, with the rest looked up from reference TRBV7-6 and TRBJ2-6, is GAGVSQSPRYKVTKRGQDVALRCDPISGHVSLYWYRQALGQGPEFLTYFNYEAQQDKSGLPNDRFSAERPEGSISTLTIQRTEQRDSAMYRCASSLAESSLSGANILTFGAGSRLTVL.

Points on this clonotype: Since a much larger clone is just one base distant, this may be a read error. This sequence joins TRBV7-9 and TRBJ1-1, with D possibly matching TRBD1 (5 bases). CDR1 SEHNR and CDR2 FQNEAQ come from the germline V gene (reference sequence). The CDR3 loop spans 15 amino acids. V was cut by 0 bases and J by 5 bases, with 13 bases left in between. The CDR3, as DNA: TGTGCCAGCAGCTTAGCGATGGATTGGGGGACTGAAGCTTTCTTT. Translating it yields CASSLAMDWGTEAFF.

Concerning this clonotype: Just one base apart from a much larger clone, this may be a read error. This rearrangement joins TRBV2 to TRBJ2-7; 10 nucleotides align to TRBD2. CDR1 is SNHLY and CDR2 is FYNNEI in the germline V gene. The CDR3 extends over 15 amino acids. CDR3 residues: CVSSKRASGRREQYF. CDR3 DNA: TGTGTCAGCTCTAAGAGGGCTAGCGGGAGACGCGAGCAGTACTTC.

V and J are TRBV6-6 and TRBJ1-4; D is unresolved. The CDR3 is made up of 15 amino acids. Germline values: CDR1 MNHNY, CDR2 SVGAGI (reference sequence). The V end was cut by 2 bases, the J end by 2 bases, with 9 bases between. As DNA, the CDR3 is TGTGCCAGCAGTTACCTAGCTAGGACTAATGAAAAACTGTTTTTT. Protein sequence: CASSYLARTNEKLFF.

This clonotype was recorded many times. The chain combines TRBV5-1 with TRBJ2-7, with D hard to call. Deletions cut 4 bases from V and 3 bases from J, with 11 bases between. The CDR3 has 13 amino acids. Germline CDR1 reads SGHRS; CDR2 reads YFSETQ. The CDR3 spells CASSPGRYYEQYF. DNA for the CDR3: TGCGCCAGCAGCCCCGGACGATACTACGAGCAGTACTTC.

Of note for this clonotype: Given the absence of the conserved phenylalanine or tryptophan at the CDR3 end, a read error is likely. The chain joins TRBV20-1 to TRBJ2-7; possibly TRBD1 or TRBD2 for D (5 bases each). Trimming removed 5 bases from V and 2 bases from J, with 19 bases in between. CDR3 length equals 15 residues. Per germline, CDR1 DFQATT and CDR2 SNEGSKA (reference sequence). The CDR3 is CSAEDKHGTTYEQYS. CDR3 bases: TGCAGTGCTGAAGACAAACACGGGACGACCTACGAGCAGTACTCC.

This clonotype has a handful of counts. V gene TRBV27 combines with J gene TRBJ2-3; 7 bases are a match to TRBD1. The CDR3 runs to 15 residues. In germline, CDR1 is MNHEY, CDR2 SMNVEV (reference sequence). The V gene end was trimmed by 1 base and the J gene end by 2 bases; junction bases not matched to a gene: 3. The CDR3, as DNA: TGTGCCAGCAGTTTATGGGGACAGCTCACAGATACGCAGTATTTT. This codes for CASSLWGQLTDTQYF.

This chain uses TRBV19 with TRBJ2-2; perhaps D is TRBD1 or TRBD2 (5 bases each). With 8 bases removed from V and 6 bases from J, the gap between germline ends came to 7 bases. CDR1 is LNHDA and CDR2 is SQIVND in the germline V gene (reference sequence). The CDR3 runs 11 residues. Written as DNA, the CDR3 is TGTGCCAGTGGGACCGCCGGGGAGCTGTTTTTT. This gives the protein CASGTAGELFF.

This clonotype was counted ten times or more. The chain is built from TRBV5-5 and TRBJ2-7, with D possibly TRBD1 on 6 matching bases. The CDR3 runs 15 residues. Trimming took 0 bases from V and 3 from J, leaving 13 bases between them. The germline V gene has CDR1 SGHKS and CDR2 YYEKEE (reference sequence). The CDR3 DNA follows: TGTGCCAGCAGCTTGGATTTCGGACAGAGCTACGAGCAGTACTTC. This translates into CASSLDFGQSYEQYF. The whole variable domain, remainder taken from reference TRBV5-5 and TRBJ2-7, is DAGVTQSPTHLIKTRGQQVTLRCSPISGHKSVSWYQQVLGQGPQFIFQYYEKEERGRGNFPDRFSARQFPNYSSELNVNALLLGDSALYLCASSLDFGQSYEQYFGPGTRLTVT.

Comment on this clonotype: The likely explanation is a read error, given a far larger clone one base away. V usage is TRBV28 and J usage is TRBJ1-1; tentatively, D is TRBD1 (5 bases). The CDR3 has 13 amino acids. Germline V gives CDR1 MDHEN, CDR2 SYDVKM. The CDR3 reads CASSLGGWTGAFF. In DNA form, the CDR3 reads TGTGCCAGCAGTTTGGGGGGTTGGACTGGAGCTTTCTTT.

This clonotype was observed at least ten times. V and J are TRBV12-3 or TRBV12-4 and TRBJ2-3; 9 nucleotides match TRBD2. The CDR3 runs to 15 residues. Trimming cost V 6 bases and J 3 bases; bases outside gene matches: 7. The CDR3 DNA reads as TGTGCCAGCAGGAATAGCGGGAGCGGGACAGATACGCAGTATTTT. Its translation: CASRNSGSGTDTQYF.